Reported below is one TCR beta chain. The antigen is not known. Trimming shortened V by 6 bases and J by 4 bases, and 15 bases separated the two germline ends. The germline V gene has CDR1 MNHEY and CDR2 SVGAGI. CDR3 length: 15 residues. TCRdb keeps only in-frame clones here, not all; method: immunoSEQ multiplex PCR. Of 95,000 to 150,000 clones listed, around 91% were seen once; the top ten hold approximately 3.1%. The sample originates from a study of T cell responses to AZD1222 COVID-19 vaccine. At the level of the study: The analysis combined second doses at about 4 or about 12 weeks. Regarding the study as a whole: Every sample of the repertoires postdated the peak T cell response. Clonal diversity may have been underestimated, and the donors were mostly white British, with more females than males.

The sequence came from an adult in good health. The sequencing used peripheral blood, collected on day 0 of AZD1222 vaccination. J is TRBJ2-2 and V is TRBV6-5; D remains ambiguous. CDR3 region: CASRATPLFTGELFF. CDR3 in DNA: TGTGCCAGCAGAGCGACACCCCTGTTCACCGGGGAGCTGTTTTTT.